This passage covers 2 T cell receptor beta chains from one sample sequenced in a study of blood T cell repertoires in COVID-19. Generated by immunoSEQ multiplex PCR, the TCRdb table keeps only in-frame clones and is missing some. The sample yields roughly 92,000 clones, roughly 88% seen once. The sample comprised peripheral blood. These receptors all stem from a woman of 80 years or more with active or convalescent COVID-19.

The V gene is TRBV2, the J gene TRBJ1-2; D ambiguous. The CDR3 totals 13 residues. Germline values: CDR1 SNHLY, CDR2 FYNNEI. V was clipped by 4 bases and J by 5 bases, with 11 bases between them. Here the CDR3 DNA reads TGTGCCAGCAGTGTGGAGGGCCCTTATGGCTACACCTTC. This gives the protein CASSVEGPYGYTF.

This clone was seen a few times. V is TRBV5-1 and J is TRBJ2-1; D unclear. The CDR3 totals 12 residues. Germline V gene data show CDR1 as SGHRS and CDR2 as YFSETQ. V lost 0 bases and J lost 8, with 6 bases in between. The CDR3 here is CASSLVGYEQFF. CDR3 DNA: TGCGCCAGCAGCTTGGTCGGTTATGAGCAGTTCTTC.